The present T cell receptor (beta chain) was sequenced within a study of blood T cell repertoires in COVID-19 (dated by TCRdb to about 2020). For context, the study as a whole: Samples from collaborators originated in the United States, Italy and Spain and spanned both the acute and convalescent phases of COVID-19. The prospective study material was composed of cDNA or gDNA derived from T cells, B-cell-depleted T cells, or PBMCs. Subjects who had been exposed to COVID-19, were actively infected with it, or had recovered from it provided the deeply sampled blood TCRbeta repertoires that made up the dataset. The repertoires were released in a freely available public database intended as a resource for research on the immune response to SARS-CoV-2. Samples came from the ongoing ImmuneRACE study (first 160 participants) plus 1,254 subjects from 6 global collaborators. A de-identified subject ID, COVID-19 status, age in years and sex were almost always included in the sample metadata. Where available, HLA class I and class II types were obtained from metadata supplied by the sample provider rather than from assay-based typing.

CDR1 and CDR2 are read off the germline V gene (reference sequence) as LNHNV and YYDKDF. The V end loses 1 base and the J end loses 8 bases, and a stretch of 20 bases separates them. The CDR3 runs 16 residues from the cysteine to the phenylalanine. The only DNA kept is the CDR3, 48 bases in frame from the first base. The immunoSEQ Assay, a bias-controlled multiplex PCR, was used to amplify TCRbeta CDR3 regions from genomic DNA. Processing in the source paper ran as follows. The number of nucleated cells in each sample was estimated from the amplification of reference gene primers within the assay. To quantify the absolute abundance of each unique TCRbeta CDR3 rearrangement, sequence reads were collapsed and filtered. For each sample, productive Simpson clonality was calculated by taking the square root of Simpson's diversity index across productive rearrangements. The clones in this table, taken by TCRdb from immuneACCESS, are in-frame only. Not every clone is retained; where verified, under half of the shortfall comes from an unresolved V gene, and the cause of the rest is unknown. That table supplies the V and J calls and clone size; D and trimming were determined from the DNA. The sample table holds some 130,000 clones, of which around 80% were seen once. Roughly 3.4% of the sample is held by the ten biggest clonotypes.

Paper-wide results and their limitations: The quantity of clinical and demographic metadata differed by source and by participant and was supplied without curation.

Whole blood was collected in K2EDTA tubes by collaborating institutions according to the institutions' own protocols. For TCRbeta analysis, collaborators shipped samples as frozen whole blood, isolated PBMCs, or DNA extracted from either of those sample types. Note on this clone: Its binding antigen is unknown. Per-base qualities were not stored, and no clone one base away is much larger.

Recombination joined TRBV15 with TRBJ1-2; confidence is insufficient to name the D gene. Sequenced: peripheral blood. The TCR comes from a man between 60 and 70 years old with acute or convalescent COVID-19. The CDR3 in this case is CATSRASPGREGGYTF. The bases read TGTGCCACCAGCAGAGCCTCTCCCGGACGGGAGGGAGGCTACACCTTC.